This T cell receptor beta chain was observed in a study of CD8+ T cells in alopecia areata. Looked up from germline, CDR1 is SQVTM and CDR2 is ANQGSEA. V lost 6 bases and J lost 6; bases outside the gene matches: 7. This CDR3 is built from 13 residues. Sequencing used cDNA as its template, made by extracting RNA and reverse transcribing it. Profiling relied on immunoSEQ multiplex PCR, and the TCRdb table lists in-frame clones only, not all of them. The sample carries approximately 89,000 clones, 35% to 45% recorded once. The chain recombines TRBV29-1 with TRBJ2-1, with TRBD2 identical over 8 bases. This TCR was recovered from a human donor with alopecia areata. Sequenced: CD4+ T cells sorted from blood. DNA of the CDR3: TGCAGCGTGGGGAGCGGGAGTGGCAATGAGCAGTTCTTC. Its protein is CSVGSGSGNEQFF.